Listed below are T cell receptor beta chains from one sample, sequenced in a study of CD8 T cells in ankylosing spondylitis. Using its own MiXCR run on the 5' RACE reads, TCRdb lists one record per CDR3 protein. The sample has approximately 440,000 distinct CDR3 sequences, approximately 17% seen once. Sequencing was done on a sample of blood, either unsorted or a sorted T cell fraction (not recorded which). These receptor sequences come from a male donor with ankylosing spondylitis. Each CDR3 is given with its conserved first and last residue. The order of the fields is CDR3 protein, V gene, J gene, CDR3 length.

cdr3_aa: CASSVGTGGLNYGYTF; v_call: TRBV5-1; j_call: TRBJ1-2; cdr3_length: 16
cdr3_aa: CASSIMRGGYNEQFF; v_call: TRBV3-1; j_call: TRBJ2-1; cdr3_length: 15
cdr3_aa: CSARALRLAGEETDTQYF; v_call: TRBV20-1; j_call: TRBJ2-3; cdr3_length: 18
cdr3_aa: CAWSSRLAGYNEQFF; v_call: TRBV30; j_call: TRBJ2-1; cdr3_length: 15
cdr3_aa: CSARPSGGTQYF; v_call: TRBV20-1; j_call: TRBJ2-5; cdr3_length: 12
cdr3_aa: CSGVRGETQYF; v_call: TRBV20-1; j_call: TRBJ2-5; cdr3_length: 11
cdr3_aa: CASKGSVGTTSNEQFF; v_call: TRBV12-3/TRBV12-4; j_call: TRBJ2-1; cdr3_length: 16
cdr3_aa: CSAGKGTGGPVETQYF; v_call: TRBV20-1; j_call: TRBJ2-5; cdr3_length: 16
cdr3_aa: CASSPGVGGAGDEQYF; v_call: TRBV12-3/TRBV12-4; j_call: TRBJ2-7; cdr3_length: 16
cdr3_aa: CASSLEGLPETQYF; v_call: TRBV5-8; j_call: TRBJ2-5; cdr3_length: 14
cdr3_aa: CSARLALGVNEQFF; v_call: TRBV20-1; j_call: TRBJ2-1; cdr3_length: 14
cdr3_aa: CSGLAGYNEQFF; v_call: TRBV29-1; j_call: TRBJ2-1; cdr3_length: 12
cdr3_aa: CASSTLLSEAFF; v_call: TRBV28; j_call: TRBJ1-1; cdr3_length: 12
cdr3_aa: CASSPLAFPAGGRDTQYF; v_call: TRBV9; j_call: TRBJ2-3; cdr3_length: 18